This T cell receptor (beta chain) emerged from a study of blood T cells in healthy people across ages. Next came a second PCR, run for roughly 6 to 11 cycles, which used a sample-barcoded 5' primer along with a J-beta primer mix. TCRdb reprocessed the 5' RACE reads with MiXCR, giving one entry per CDR3 protein. The sample consists of 1.6 million or so distinct CDR3 sequences, roughly 32% of them appearing once. This clonotype was seen more than once but under ten times. The CDR3 sequence is 15 residues long. Germline values: CDR1 MDHEN, CDR2 SYDVKM. The genes are TRBV28 and TRBJ2-4; 12 bases are shared with TRBD1. The J call may be incorrect, as the DNA end agrees better with TRBJ2-7. The specimen sequenced was blood. The receptor was isolated from a woman aged 25 to 39 in good health. Written as DNA, the CDR3 is TGTGCCAGCAGTCCATCCGGGACAGGGGGCTCCGAGCAGTACTTC. Its translation: CASSPSGTGGSEQYF.